These 2 T cell receptor beta chains were sequenced from one sample in a study of shared clonotypes between healthy human individuals. Here immunoSEQ multiplex PCR was the method, and the copy in TCRdb shows in-frame clones only, minus some. In the table there are about 380,000 clones, approximately 96% of which are singletons. The sample consisted of memory CD8+ T cells sorted from blood. Subset meaning: CD45RO+ cells pooled with CCR7-negative TemRA cells. The receptor source for this set is a man aged 25-40 years in good health.

V gene TRBV28 combines with J gene TRBJ2-5, with TRBD1 matching over 8 bases. The J segment lost 2 bases and the V segment lost 3 bases, leaving 8 bases of the junction unmatched. CDR3 length equals 16 residues. CDR1 is MDHEN and CDR2 is SYDVKM in the germline V gene. CDR3 amino acids: CASSLYQGATQETQYF. CDR3 nucleotides: TGTGCCAGCAGTTTGTATCAGGGGGCCACTCAAGAGACCCAGTACTTC.

The chain joins TRBV9 to TRBJ1-3; possible D gene TRBD1, 5 bases. CDR1 is SGDLS, CDR2 YYNGEE, per germline. Trimming took 0 bases from V and 3 from J, leaving 13 bases between them. This CDR3 is built from 16 residues. Here the CDR3 DNA reads TGTGCCAGCAGCGTAGCAGGCAGGAGGGGTGGAAACACCATATATTTT. It is translated as CASSVAGRRGGNTIYF.